This T cell receptor beta chain originates from a study of healthy donors' naive CD4 and CD8 T cells (dated by TCRdb to between 2014 and 2017). Broadly, across the study: The donors were selected to cover three age groups of six people each (20-25, 40-50 and 60-70 years), had a mean age of roughly 45, and were half female. The peripheral blood mononuclear cells came from roughly 19 individuals who were healthy and unrelated. To examine how TCR variation is linked to lineage commitment, the study sequenced rearranged TCR alpha and beta chains from naive CD4+ and CD8+ T cells. The donors were HLA-typed by sequencing at HLA-A, -B, -C, -DRB1, -DQB1 and -DPB1, using the SBTexcellerator protocol, an ABI3130xl analyzer and SBTengine software. For TCR alpha, a new primer set covering all functional IMGT alpha gene variants was designed, and the rest of the protocol matched the beta-chain workflow.

The junction carries 10 bases between V and J, which are trimmed by 2 bases and 2 bases respectively. Taken from cysteine to phenylalanine, the CDR3 has 14 residues. Just the 42-base CDR3 DNA is kept, in frame starting at base 1. CDR1 SGHKS and CDR2 YYEKEE are derived from the germline V gene (reference sequence). Sequencing was performed on a 454 GS FLX Titanium. A previously published linear amplification protocol was used to construct TCR libraries from around 500 ng of total RNA. Sequencing was carried out on the Roche/454 Genome Sequencer using Titanium chemistry. The study's processing was this. A total of fewer than 90,000 rearranged TCR alpha transcripts were sequenced from several of the healthy donors. Duplicate transcripts were removed, and each unique TCR clonotype was defined by its CDR3 junction following IMGT nomenclature. Logistic regression in R 2.13.0 modeled CD4 versus CD8 status as a function of V and J genes, with adjustment for donor effects and Bonferroni correction for multiple testing. TCRdb applied fastp at Q25 and MiXCR to the public reads, then kept only in-frame beta chains. Rows matching on CDR3 protein sequence are summarized as one entry with the most common DNA and genes. TCRdb, not the authors, supplied the V and J calls. The sample table contains around 180,000 distinct CDR3 sequences; only one count was recorded for around three quarters of them. The ten most abundant clones make up 2% to 2.5% of the sample.

Study-level results and caveats: The study did not directly address possible repertoire bias arising from homeostatic proliferation of naive T cells. About an eighth of the variance in CD4/CD8 propensity appeared to be explained jointly by V genes, J genes and CDR3 charge, in a largely additive manner. In both chains, CD4+ lineage was linked to a positively charged CDR3, whereas CD8+ lineage was linked to a negatively charged CDR3. Alpha and beta chains were sequenced in bulk and could not be paired, so combined chain effects were not evaluated. Most V and J gene segments were reportedly biased between naive CD4+ and CD8+ cells, consistently across donors and independent of HLA genotype.

Cells with a CD4+CD8-CD45RO-CD45RA+ profile were isolated by FACS and defined as naive CD4+ T cells, and those with a CD8+CD4-CD45RA+CD27bright profile were defined as naive CD8+ T cells. The antibodies used for sorting targeted CD4 (RPA-T4), CD8 (SK1), CD27 (O323), CD45RA (HI100) and CD45RO (UCHL1). As regards this clonotype: Its antigen target is currently unknown. No per-base quality is available; no much larger clone lies one base away.

The sequencing input was naive CD4+ and CD8+ T cells sorted from blood, pooled from several donors. What this sample's cell subset or site label stands for: FACS-sorted naive CD4+ (CD45RO-CD45RA+) and naive CD8+ (CD45RA+CD27bright) T cells. This sequence was found in a pool of human donors in good health; the sample pools cells from several healthy donors. Recombination joined TRBV5-5 with TRBJ1-2; TRBD1 is a possible D gene, resting on 5 matching bases. The sequence in DNA is TGTGCCAGCAGCTTTAATGAGGGGAACTATGGCTACACCTTC. This gives the protein CASSFNEGNYGYTF.